These T cell receptor beta chains were read from a single sample in a study of shared clonotypes between healthy human individuals. Clones were read by immunoSEQ multiplex PCR, and TCRdb kept only the in-frame ones, dropping some. Of some 2,500,000 clones in the sample, around 92% were seen once. Sequencing used naive CD4+ T cells from PBMCs. The receptors shown here come from a man younger than 35 in good health. Some clones in this sample may be carry-over from other donors' samples. Both conserved end residues are part of each CDR3. A D gene is named only where the DNA matches it firmly. Expanded clones get a size class; other rows say once, few or many, or leave the size out.

cdr3_length: 15; v_call: TRBV5-1; clone_size: NA; d_call: NA; j_call: TRBJ1-2; cdr3_nt: TGCGCCAGCAGCCTCGAGGGCCGTAACCTCTATGGCTACACCTTC; cdr3_aa: CASSLEGRNLYGYTF
cdr3_length: 15; v_call: TRBV6-5; clone_size: NA; d_call: NA; j_call: TRBJ2-7; cdr3_nt: TGTGCCAGCAGTAGGGTGCGGGGGCCTGAAGACGAGCAGTACTTC; cdr3_aa: CASSRVRGPEDEQYF
cdr3_length: 14; v_call: TRBV6-5; clone_size: NA; d_call: TRBD1; j_call: TRBJ1-2; cdr3_nt: TGTGCCAGCAGAAGAGGACAGGGTGACTATGGCTACACCTTC; cdr3_aa: CASRRGQGDYGYTF
cdr3_length: 11; v_call: TRBV29-1; clone_size: NA; d_call: NA; j_call: TRBJ1-1; cdr3_nt: TGCAGCGCAAAAAAGAGACCTGAAGCTTTCTTT; cdr3_aa: CSAKKRPEAFF
cdr3_length: 13; v_call: TRBV6-1; clone_size: few; d_call: NA; j_call: TRBJ1-1; cdr3_nt: TGTGCCAGCAGTGTTACCGCTCGCACTGAAGCTTTCTTT; cdr3_aa: CASSVTARTEAFF
cdr3_length: 15; v_call: TRBV29-1; clone_size: NA; d_call: NA; j_call: TRBJ2-1; cdr3_nt: TGCAGCGTTGAAGGTGAGGCCTTGGGGGACAATGAGCAGTTCTTC; cdr3_aa: CSVEGEALGDNEQFF
cdr3_length: 15; v_call: TRBV7-3; clone_size: NA; d_call: TRBD2; j_call: TRBJ2-1; cdr3_nt: TGTGCCAGCAGCGCTCTAGCGGGAGGGCCGAATGAGCAGTTCTTC; cdr3_aa: CASSALAGGPNEQFF
cdr3_length: 16; v_call: TRBV4-2; clone_size: NA; d_call: NA; j_call: TRBJ1-5; cdr3_nt: TGTGCCAGCAGCCAAATAGGAAGTTGGGGCAATCAGCCCCAGCATTTT; cdr3_aa: CASSQIGSWGNQPQHF
cdr3_length: 16; v_call: TRBV7-3; clone_size: NA; d_call: NA; j_call: TRBJ2-3; cdr3_nt: TGTGCCAGCAGCTTACAGGGGCCTGGGGGCACAGATACGCAGTATTTT; cdr3_aa: CASSLQGPGGTDTQYF
cdr3_length: 15; v_call: TRBV6-5; clone_size: NA; d_call: NA; j_call: TRBJ1-1; cdr3_nt: TGTGCCAGCAGTTACACACTGACGGGGCGGACAGAAGCTTTCTTT; cdr3_aa: CASSYTLTGRTEAFF
cdr3_length: 15; v_call: TRBV11-2; clone_size: NA; d_call: TRBD1; j_call: TRBJ1-2; cdr3_nt: TGTGCCAGCAGCTTAGTTGCGACAGGGGTCGGGGGCTACACCTTC; cdr3_aa: CASSLVATGVGGYTF
cdr3_length: 17; v_call: TRBV2; clone_size: NA; d_call: NA; j_call: TRBJ2-3; cdr3_nt: TGTGCCACCCTAGGGCTTATGAGGGCGGGAAATGCAGATACGCAGTATTTT; cdr3_aa: CATLGLMRAGNADTQYF
cdr3_length: 13; v_call: TRBV19; clone_size: NA; d_call: TRBD1; j_call: TRBJ1-4; cdr3_nt: TGTGCCAGTAGGGGGACAGATTGTGAAAAACTGTTTTTT; cdr3_aa: CASRGTDCEKLFF
cdr3_length: 15; v_call: TRBV28; clone_size: NA; d_call: TRBD1; j_call: TRBJ2-2; cdr3_nt: TGTGCCAGCAGTTTATGGGACAGGGAAGGCGGGGAGCTGTTTTTT; cdr3_aa: CASSLWDREGGELFF
cdr3_length: 14; v_call: TRBV6-6; clone_size: NA; d_call: TRBD1; j_call: TRBJ1-1; cdr3_nt: TGTGCCAGCAGCAGACAGGGGTGGGACACTGAAGCTTTCTTT; cdr3_aa: CASSRQGWDTEAFF
cdr3_length: 12; v_call: TRBV21-1; clone_size: NA; d_call: NA; j_call: TRBJ1-2; cdr3_nt: TGTGCCAGCAGCAGGCAGACCTATGGCTACACCTTC; cdr3_aa: CASSRQTYGYTF
cdr3_length: 15; v_call: TRBV6-1; clone_size: NA; d_call: NA; j_call: TRBJ2-7; cdr3_nt: TGTGCCAGCAGAAAGGTCAGGCCTAGCTCCTACGAGCAGTACTTC; cdr3_aa: CASRKVRPSSYEQYF
cdr3_length: 14; v_call: TRBV5-6; clone_size: NA; d_call: TRBD1; j_call: TRBJ1-4; cdr3_nt: TGTGCCAGCAGCGGGACAGGGCGGGCTGAAAAACTGTTTTTT; cdr3_aa: CASSGTGRAEKLFF
cdr3_length: 15; v_call: TRBV7-9; clone_size: NA; d_call: NA; j_call: TRBJ1-3; cdr3_nt: TGTGCCAGCAGTTCGGATCGGGGTTCTGGAAACACCATATATTTT; cdr3_aa: CASSSDRGSGNTIYF
cdr3_length: 13; v_call: TRBV5-6; clone_size: NA; d_call: NA; j_call: TRBJ1-3; cdr3_nt: TGTGCCTCCCAACACTTCTCTGGAAACACCATATATTTT; cdr3_aa: CASQHFSGNTIYF
cdr3_length: 14; v_call: TRBV6-1; clone_size: NA; d_call: NA; j_call: TRBJ1-2; cdr3_nt: TGTGCCAGCCGAGTGATCCCCCAGGGACGAGGCTACACCTTC; cdr3_aa: CASRVIPQGRGYTF
cdr3_length: 17; v_call: TRBV18; clone_size: NA; d_call: NA; j_call: TRBJ2-1; cdr3_nt: TGTGCCAGCTCACCTATTAGTCTGGGCGGGTCCTACAATGAGCAGTTCTTC; cdr3_aa: CASSPISLGGSYNEQFF
cdr3_length: 14; v_call: TRBV18; clone_size: few; d_call: TRBD1; j_call: TRBJ1-1; cdr3_nt: TGTGCCAGCTCAACCCGACAGGGGGCCTCTGAAGCTTTCTTT; cdr3_aa: CASSTRQGASEAFF
cdr3_length: 15; v_call: TRBV6-1; clone_size: NA; d_call: NA; j_call: TRBJ1-5; cdr3_nt: TGTGCCAGCAGTGCCCATGGACAGTCTGTTCAGCCCCAGCATTTT; cdr3_aa: CASSAHGQSVQPQHF
cdr3_length: 17; v_call: TRBV4-1; clone_size: NA; d_call: NA; j_call: TRBJ2-7; cdr3_nt: TGCGCCAGCAGCCGAGACTTAGGGGGGTCCTTCCCCTACGAGCAGTACTTC; cdr3_aa: CASSRDLGGSFPYEQYF
cdr3_length: 17; v_call: TRBV5-4; clone_size: NA; d_call: NA; j_call: TRBJ1-3; cdr3_nt: TGTGCCAGCAGCCCAACGTCCGGGCTAAGCTCTGGAAACACCATATATTTT; cdr3_aa: CASSPTSGLSSGNTIYF
cdr3_length: 13; v_call: TRBV2; clone_size: NA; d_call: TRBD2; j_call: TRBJ2-3; cdr3_nt: TGTGCCACCCAGCGGGAAAGCACAGATACGCAGTATTTT; cdr3_aa: CATQRESTDTQYF
cdr3_length: 14; v_call: TRBV28; clone_size: NA; d_call: NA; j_call: TRBJ2-1; cdr3_nt: TGTGCCAGCAGTGCAGGAGGTTCAAGAGCTGAGCAGTTCTTC; cdr3_aa: CASSAGGSRAEQFF
cdr3_length: 13; v_call: TRBV2; clone_size: NA; d_call: TRBD1; j_call: TRBJ1-5; cdr3_nt: TGTGCCAGCAGTGGGACAGGGGATCAGCCCCAGCATTTT; cdr3_aa: CASSGTGDQPQHF
cdr3_length: 15; v_call: TRBV6-5; clone_size: NA; d_call: NA; j_call: TRBJ2-5; cdr3_nt: TGTGCCAGCAGTTTAGTAACAGGGACCCAAGAGACCCAGTACTTC; cdr3_aa: CASSLVTGTQETQYF
cdr3_length: 16; v_call: TRBV4-1; clone_size: NA; d_call: TRBD1; j_call: TRBJ2-3; cdr3_nt: TGCGCCAGCAGCCAAACCGACTGGAAGGCAGGGGGTACGCAGTATTTT; cdr3_aa: CASSQTDWKAGGTQYF
cdr3_length: 15; v_call: TRBV18; clone_size: NA; d_call: NA; j_call: TRBJ1-4; cdr3_nt: TGTGCCAGCTCACCGATACAGGCCGAGGGTGAAAAACTGTTTTTT; cdr3_aa: CASSPIQAEGEKLFF
cdr3_length: 16; v_call: TRBV6-1; clone_size: NA; d_call: NA; j_call: TRBJ2-7; cdr3_nt: TGTGCCAGCAGTGTATCCCTACGAAGCTTCTCCTACGAGCAGTACTTC; cdr3_aa: CASSVSLRSFSYEQYF
cdr3_length: 15; v_call: TRBV27; clone_size: NA; d_call: NA; j_call: TRBJ2-5; cdr3_nt: TGTGCCAGCGCTAATCGGAGGCGGACTTCAGAGACCCAGTACTTC; cdr3_aa: CASANRRRTSETQYF
cdr3_length: 15; v_call: TRBV27; clone_size: NA; d_call: TRBD1; j_call: TRBJ2-2; cdr3_nt: TGTGCCAGCAGTTCCTACAGGGGCCAGGGCGGGGAGCTGTTTTTT; cdr3_aa: CASSSYRGQGGELFF
cdr3_length: 15; v_call: TRBV10-3; clone_size: NA; d_call: NA; j_call: TRBJ2-2; cdr3_nt: TGTGCCATCAGTACGGGGGGCAGGGGAGCCGGGGAGCTGTTTTTT; cdr3_aa: CAISTGGRGAGELFF
cdr3_length: 16; v_call: TRBV7-2; clone_size: NA; d_call: NA; j_call: TRBJ1-3; cdr3_nt: TGTGCCAGCAGCTCCCTCCCACCAAGCTCTGGAAACACCATATATTTT; cdr3_aa: CASSSLPPSSGNTIYF
cdr3_length: 17; v_call: TRBV9; clone_size: NA; d_call: TRBD1; j_call: TRBJ2-3; cdr3_nt: TGTGCCAGCAGCCACGGACAGGGAAGCTTTACCACAGATACGCAGTATTTT; cdr3_aa: CASSHGQGSFTTDTQYF
cdr3_length: 14; v_call: TRBV18; clone_size: NA; d_call: TRBD1; j_call: TRBJ2-1; cdr3_nt: TGTGCCAGCTCACCCCTGACAGGGGACAATGAGCAGTTCTTC; cdr3_aa: CASSPLTGDNEQFF
cdr3_length: 15; v_call: TRBV6-4; clone_size: NA; d_call: NA; j_call: TRBJ2-3; cdr3_nt: TGTGCCAGCAGTGACTTAGGCCTTAGCACAGATACGCAGTATTTT; cdr3_aa: CASSDLGLSTDTQYF